This T cell receptor beta chain was profiled in a study of blood T cells in healthy people across ages. Comments on this clonotype: No antigen is known for it.

V was trimmed by 2 bases and J by 7 bases, leaving 8 bases between them. Germline CDR1 reads ENHRY; CDR2 reads SYGVKD. The CDR3 is made up of 13 amino acids. Study-wide results and caveats: Total diversity from one million sequenced T cells was likely underestimated.

Then a second PCR, running about 7 to 11 cycles, was carried out with a sample-barcoded 5' primer and a J-beta primer mix. Tags on each cDNA molecule came from a template-switch adaptor with 12 random nucleotides. In TCRdb, the 5' RACE reads were re-called with MiXCR into one record per CDR3 protein. The table has about 720,000 distinct CDR3 sequences, around a fifth seen once. The material sequenced was blood. This TCR was sampled from a man in his 70s in good health. J is TRBJ1-4 and V is TRBV10-3, with TRBD1 as a possible D gene (6 bases). CDR3 sequence reads: CAISEETGEKLFF. The CDR3 DNA reads as TGTGCCATCAGTGAGGAGACAGGTGAAAAACTGTTTTTT.